What follows are 10 T cell receptor beta chains derived from one specimen sequenced in a study of yellow fever vaccine responses in identical twins. TCRdb reprocessed the RT-PCR reads via MiXCR and lists one record per CDR3 protein. The table lists 14,000 or so distinct CDR3 sequences, approximately 84% of them singletons, with roughly 0.68% in the top ten. This specimen was T cells from blood (PBMCs), unsorted or a sorted subset (not recorded which), taken before or after yellow fever vaccination (not recorded which). Source of these receptors: a woman aged 18-30 years who received the yellow fever vaccine.

This rearrangement joins TRBV10-1 to TRBJ1-2; TRBD1 aligns across 8 bases. The CDR3 has 14 residues. After removal of 4 bases from V and 4 bases from J, the junction contained 5 bases not matched to a gene. Germline-derived CDR1 and CDR2 are WNHNN and SYGVQD (reference sequence). The CDR3 bases are TGCGCCAGCAGTGGGACAGGGACGGCCTATGGCTACACCTTC. It is translated as CASSGTGTAYGYTF.

V usage is TRBV28 and J usage is TRBJ1-5, with D unclear. Trimming cost V 6 bases and J 6 bases, with 15 bases left between them. This CDR3 has 14 residues. Per the germline V gene, CDR1 is MDHEN and CDR2 is SYDVKM. CDR3 region: CASSLTGRRQPQHF. The CDR3 DNA follows: TGTGCCAGCAGCCTCACTGGTAGGCGTCAGCCCCAGCATTTT.

V is TRBV29-1 and J is TRBJ2-1, with D maybe TRBD1 (5 bases). This CDR3 is built from 14 residues. Germline CDR1 is SQVTM and CDR2 is ANQGSEA. V gave up 5 bases and J gave up 4 bases, with 15 bases separating them. This CDR3 reads CSVRGAAAYNEQFF. CDR3 DNA sequence: TGCAGCGTTCGTGGGGCTGCGGCATACAATGAGCAGTTCTTC.

The V gene is TRBV5-1, the J gene TRBJ1-2; perhaps TRBD1 as D (5 bases). Germline V gene sequence: CDR1 SGHRS, CDR2 YFSETQ. The CDR3 extends over 13 amino acids. V lost 5 bases and J lost 5, with 13 bases in between. In DNA, the CDR3 is TGCGCCAGCAGACAGGAGAGAAAGTATGGCTACACCTTC. It is translated as CASRQERKYGYTF. The whole variable domain, filled in from reference TRBV5-1 and TRBJ1-2, reads KAGVTQTPRYLIKTRGQQVTLSCSPISGHRSVSWYQQTPGQGLQFLFEYFSETQRNKGNFPGRFSGRQFSNSRSEMNVSTLELGDSALYLCASRQERKYGYTFGSGTRLTVV.

The chain joins TRBV12-3 or TRBV12-4 to TRBJ2-7, with D hard to call. The V and J ends lost 2 bases and 5 bases respectively, with 7 bases between them. CDR3 length: 12 amino acids. CDR3 region: CASSLMGNEQYF. In nucleotides, the CDR3 is TGTGCCAGCAGTTTAATGGGTAACGAGCAGTACTTC.

This sequence joins TRBV12-3 or TRBV12-4 and TRBJ1-1; possible D gene TRBD1, 6 bases. The CDR3 sequence is 16 residues long. V shed 6 bases and J shed 2 bases, with 19 bases lying between them. The CDR3 here is CASSPRTGIGNTEAFF. CDR3 in DNA: TGTGCCAGCAGCCCACGCACAGGGATAGGAAACACTGAAGCTTTCTTT.

The chain couples TRBV7-7 to TRBJ2-2, with a tentative D call TRBD2 (6 bases). Trimming left V 6 bases short and J 6 bases short, with 11 bases between. Germline CDR1 SSHAT, CDR2 FNYEAQ (reference sequence). This CDR3 comprises 13 residues. CDR3 DNA sequence: TGTGCCAGCAGTCCCGGGACTGCCGGGGAGCTGTTTTTT. Protein product: CASSPGTAGELFF.

The chain uses TRBV7-7 and TRBJ2-1; 7 bases match TRBD1. The germline gives CDR1 SSHAT, CDR2 FNYEAQ (reference sequence). The CDR3 length is 14 residues. V shed 5 bases and J 5 bases; nucleotides not matched to a gene: 6. CDR3 protein: CASSPRTGDNEQFF. CDR3 coding DNA: TGTGCCAGCAGCCCCAGGACAGGTGACAATGAGCAGTTCTTC.

This clonotype has just one count. Compared with germline, one end of the junction differs, possibly owing to a read error. The chain combines TRBV18 with TRBJ1-2, with a weak D call TRBD1 (5 bases). CDR1 KGHSH and CDR2 LQKENI come from the germline V gene. CDR3 length: 13 amino acids. CDR3 in amino acids: CASSQALNYGYTF. CDR3 coding DNA: TGCGCCAGCTCACAGGCACTTAACTATGGCTACACCTTC.

The chain has TRBV18 and TRBJ1-3; no reliable D call. Trimming removed 2 bases from V and 3 bases from J, with 11 bases in between. CDR3 length: 15 amino acids. The germline CDR1 and CDR2 sequences are KGHSH and LQKENI. DNA of the CDR3: TGTGCCAGCTCACCATCAGGATATCTTGGAAACACCATATATTTT. Translation gives CASSPSGYLGNTIYF.